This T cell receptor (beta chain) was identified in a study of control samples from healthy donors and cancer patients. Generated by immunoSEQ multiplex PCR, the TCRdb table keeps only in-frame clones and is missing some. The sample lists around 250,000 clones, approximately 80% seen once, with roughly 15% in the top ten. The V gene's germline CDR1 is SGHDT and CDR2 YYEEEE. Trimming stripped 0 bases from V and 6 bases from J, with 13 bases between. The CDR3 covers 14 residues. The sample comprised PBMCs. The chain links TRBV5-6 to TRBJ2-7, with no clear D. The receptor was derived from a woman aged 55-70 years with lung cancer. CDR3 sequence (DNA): TGTGCCAGCAGCTTGGGCGGAACAAAAAGCGAGCAGTACTTC. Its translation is CASSLGGTKSEQYF.